The 4 T cell receptor beta chains below come from one sample, sequenced in a study of blood T cell repertoires in COVID-19. The protocol was immunoSEQ multiplex PCR, while the TCRdb copy is restricted to in-frame clones and leaves out a portion. The table records about 200,000 clones, around 90% of them present only once. Source material: peripheral blood. These receptors were taken from a man aged 55-75 years who had recovered from COVID-19.

The chain combines TRBV4-2 with TRBJ2-5, with 12 bases lining up with TRBD2. Germline values: CDR1 LGHNA, CDR2 YNFKEQ. The CDR3 length is 16 residues. Trimming at V came to 3 bases and at J to 5 bases, leaving 7 bases not matched to a gene. The CDR3 DNA sequence: TGTGCCAGCAGCCACCAACTAGCGGGAGGTGCGGAGACCCAGTACTTC. Amino acids: CASSHQLAGGAETQYF.

As DNA, the CDR3 is TGTGCCAGCTGCCGCCGGGACGGAGGGATGAACACTGAAGCTTTCTTT. Translation gives CASCRRDGGMNTEAFF. The rearrangement links TRBV27 to TRBJ1-1; possibly TRBD1 for D (5 bases). This CDR3 spans 16 amino acids. Germline V gene lookup returns CDR1 MNHEY and CDR2 SMNVEV (reference sequence). The V end lost 8 bases, the J end lost 0 bases, and 19 bases lay between the germline ends.

This rearrangement joins TRBV20-1 to TRBJ1-6; D is ambiguous. CDR3 length equals 11 residues. Trimming took off 2 bases at V and 15 bases at J, with 11 bases between the two ends. CDR1 is DFQATT, CDR2 SNEGSKA, per germline (reference sequence). The CDR3 DNA sequence: TGCAGTGCTAGATCGGGGAATCACCTCCACTTT. Protein product: CSARSGNHLHF.

This chain joins TRBV14 and TRBJ2-3; 10 bases match TRBD2. Germline V gives CDR1 SGHDN, CDR2 FVKESK. The CDR3 loop spans 17 amino acids. Trimming cost V 1 base and J 4 bases; bases outside gene matches: 8. The CDR3 here is CASSQARLAGAADTQYF. In nucleotides, the CDR3 is TGTGCCAGCAGCCAAGCCCGGCTAGCGGGAGCGGCAGATACGCAGTATTTT.